This T cell receptor (beta chain) was sequenced for a study of PD-1 blockade in classical Hodgkin lymphoma. CDR1 and CDR2 (germline): SGHRS, YFSETQ. The ends lost 2 bases at V and 6 bases at J; junction bases unmatched: 6. CDR3 size: 14 residues. Using immunoSEQ multiplex PCR, the repertoire was profiled, and TCRdb retains in-frame clones only, with some absent. The sample lists some 62,000 clones, around 89% occurring once. Autologous stem cell transplantation was followed by relapse in every patient, and brentuximab vedotin exposure varied. Patients had relapsed/refractory classical Hodgkin lymphoma with complete response, partial response or progressive disease as best response.

The source was peripheral blood mononuclear cells (PBMCs), collected at baseline. The source is a human donor with classical Hodgkin lymphoma. The chain couples TRBV5-1 to TRBJ2-3, with TRBD2 matching 7 bases. Here the CDR3 DNA reads TGCGCCAGCAGCTTAGAGCGGGGTTTTGATACGCAGTATTTT. This translates into CASSLERGFDTQYF.